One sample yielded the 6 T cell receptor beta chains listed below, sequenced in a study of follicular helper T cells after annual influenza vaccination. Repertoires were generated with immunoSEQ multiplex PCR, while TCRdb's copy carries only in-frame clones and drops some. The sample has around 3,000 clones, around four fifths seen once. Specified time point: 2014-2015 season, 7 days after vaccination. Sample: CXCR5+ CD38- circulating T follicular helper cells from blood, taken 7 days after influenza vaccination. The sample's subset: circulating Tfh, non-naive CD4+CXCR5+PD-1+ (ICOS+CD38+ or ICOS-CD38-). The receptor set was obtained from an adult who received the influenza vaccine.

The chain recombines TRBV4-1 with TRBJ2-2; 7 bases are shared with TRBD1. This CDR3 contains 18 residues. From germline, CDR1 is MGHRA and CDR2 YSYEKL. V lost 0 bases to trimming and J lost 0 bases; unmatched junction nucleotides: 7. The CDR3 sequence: CASSQDRVGTANTGELFF. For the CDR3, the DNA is TGCGCCAGCAGCCAAGATCGTGTTGGGACAGCGAACACCGGGGAGCTGTTTTTT.

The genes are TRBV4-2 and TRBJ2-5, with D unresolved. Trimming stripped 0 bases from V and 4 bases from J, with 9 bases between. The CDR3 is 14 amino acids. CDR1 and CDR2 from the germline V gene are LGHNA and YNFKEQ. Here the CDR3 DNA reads TGTGCCAGCAGCCAAGATCCAGCTGGAGAGACCCAGTACTTC. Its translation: CASSQDPAGETQYF.

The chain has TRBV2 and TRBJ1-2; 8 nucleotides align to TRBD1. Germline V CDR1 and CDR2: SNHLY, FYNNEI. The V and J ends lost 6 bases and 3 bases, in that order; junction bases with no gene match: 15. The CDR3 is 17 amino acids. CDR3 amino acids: CASSASRGQSSYYGYTF. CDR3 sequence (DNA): TGTGCCAGCAGCGCCTCCAGGGGGCAAAGTTCCTACTATGGCTACACCTTC.

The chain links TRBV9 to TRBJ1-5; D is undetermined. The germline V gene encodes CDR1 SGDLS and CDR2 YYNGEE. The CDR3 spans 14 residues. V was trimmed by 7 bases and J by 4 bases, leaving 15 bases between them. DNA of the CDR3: TGTGCCAGCCCCACCGGGCACCAAAATCAGCCCCAGCATTTT. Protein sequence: CASPTGHQNQPQHF.

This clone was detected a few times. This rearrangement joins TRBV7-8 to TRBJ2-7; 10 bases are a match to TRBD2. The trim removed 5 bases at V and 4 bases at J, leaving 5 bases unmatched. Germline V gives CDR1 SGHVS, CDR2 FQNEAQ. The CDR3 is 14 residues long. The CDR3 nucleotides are TGTGCCAGCAGCCTCGGTAGCGGGGGGTACGAGCAGTACTTC. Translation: CASSLGSGGYEQYF.

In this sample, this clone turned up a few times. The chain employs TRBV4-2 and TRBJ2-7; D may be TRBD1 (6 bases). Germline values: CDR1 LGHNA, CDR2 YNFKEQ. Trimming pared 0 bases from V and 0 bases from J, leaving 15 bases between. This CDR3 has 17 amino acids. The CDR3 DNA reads TGTGCCAGCAGCCAAGATAGGTCCGGGACACACTCCTACGAGCAGTACTTC. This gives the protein CASSQDRSGTHSYEQYF.